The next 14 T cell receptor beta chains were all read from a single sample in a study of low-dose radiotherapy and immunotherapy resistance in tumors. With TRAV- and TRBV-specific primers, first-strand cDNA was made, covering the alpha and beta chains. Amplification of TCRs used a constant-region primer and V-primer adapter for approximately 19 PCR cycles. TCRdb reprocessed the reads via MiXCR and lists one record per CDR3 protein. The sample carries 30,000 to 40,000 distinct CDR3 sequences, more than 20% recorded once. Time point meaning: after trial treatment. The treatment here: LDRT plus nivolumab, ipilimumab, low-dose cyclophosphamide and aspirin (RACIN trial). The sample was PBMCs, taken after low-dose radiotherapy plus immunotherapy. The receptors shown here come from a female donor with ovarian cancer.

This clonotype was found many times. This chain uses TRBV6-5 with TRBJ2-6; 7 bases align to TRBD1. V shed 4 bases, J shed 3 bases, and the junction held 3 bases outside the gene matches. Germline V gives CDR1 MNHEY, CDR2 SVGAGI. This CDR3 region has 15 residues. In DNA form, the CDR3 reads TGTGCCAGCAGTTTCAGGGGGAATGGGGCCAACGTCCTGACTTTC. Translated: CASSFRGNGANVLTF.

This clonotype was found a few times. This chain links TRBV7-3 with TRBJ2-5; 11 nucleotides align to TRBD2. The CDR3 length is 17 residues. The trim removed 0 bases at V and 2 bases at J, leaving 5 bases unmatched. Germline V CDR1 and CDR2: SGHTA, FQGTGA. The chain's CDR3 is CASSLTSGGARQETQYF. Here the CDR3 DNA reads TGTGCCAGCAGCTTAACTAGCGGGGGGGCTCGTCAAGAGACCCAGTACTTC.

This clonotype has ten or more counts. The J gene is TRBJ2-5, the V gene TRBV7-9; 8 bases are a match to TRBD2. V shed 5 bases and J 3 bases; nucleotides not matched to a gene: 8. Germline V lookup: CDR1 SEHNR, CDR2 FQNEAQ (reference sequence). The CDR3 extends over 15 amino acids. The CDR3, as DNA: TGTGCCAGCAGCAAAGGAGGACTAGCAAAAGAGACCCAGTACTTC. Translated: CASSKGGLAKETQYF.

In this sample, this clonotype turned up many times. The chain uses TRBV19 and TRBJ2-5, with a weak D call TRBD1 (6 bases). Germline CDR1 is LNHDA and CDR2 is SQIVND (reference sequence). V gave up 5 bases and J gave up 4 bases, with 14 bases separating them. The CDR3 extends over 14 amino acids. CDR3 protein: CASSPVQGGETQYF. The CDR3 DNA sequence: TGTGCCAGTAGTCCCGTACAGGGTGGAGAGACCCAGTACTTC.

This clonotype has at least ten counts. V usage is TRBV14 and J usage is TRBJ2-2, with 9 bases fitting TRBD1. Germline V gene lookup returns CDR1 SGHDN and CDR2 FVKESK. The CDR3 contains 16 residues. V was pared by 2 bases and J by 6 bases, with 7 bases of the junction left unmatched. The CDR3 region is CASSQLQDRGAGELFF. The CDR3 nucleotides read TGTGCCAGCAGCCAACTCCAGGACAGGGGCGCCGGGGAGCTGTTTTTT.

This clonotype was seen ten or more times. This CDR3 reads CASRQDRLNGHQPQHF. DNA of the CDR3: TGTGCCAGCAGACAAGATAGATTGAACGGTCATCAGCCCCAGCATTTT. The rearrangement joins TRBV28 to TRBJ1-5; unclear D gene. The CDR3 has 16 amino acids. V shed 6 bases and J shed 5 bases, with 20 bases lying between them. Germline values: CDR1 MDHEN, CDR2 SYDVKM.

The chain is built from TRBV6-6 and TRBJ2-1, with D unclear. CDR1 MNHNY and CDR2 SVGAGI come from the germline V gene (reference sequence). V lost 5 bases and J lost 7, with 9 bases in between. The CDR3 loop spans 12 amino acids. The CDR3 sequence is CASSEPGNEQFF. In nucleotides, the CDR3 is TGTGCCAGCAGTGAGCCCGGGAATGAGCAGTTCTTC.

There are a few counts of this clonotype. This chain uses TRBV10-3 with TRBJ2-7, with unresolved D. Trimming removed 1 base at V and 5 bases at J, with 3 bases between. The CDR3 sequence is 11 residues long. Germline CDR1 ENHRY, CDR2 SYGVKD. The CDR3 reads CAISEFDEQYF. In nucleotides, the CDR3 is TGTGCCATCAGTGAGTTCGACGAGCAGTACTTC.

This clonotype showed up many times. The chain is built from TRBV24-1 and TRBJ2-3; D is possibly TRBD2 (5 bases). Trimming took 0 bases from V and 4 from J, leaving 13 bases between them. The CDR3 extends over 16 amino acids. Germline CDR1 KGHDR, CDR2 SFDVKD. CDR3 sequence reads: CATSDLSPGKADTQYF. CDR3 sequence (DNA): TGTGCCACCAGTGATTTGTCGCCCGGGAAAGCAGATACGCAGTATTTT.

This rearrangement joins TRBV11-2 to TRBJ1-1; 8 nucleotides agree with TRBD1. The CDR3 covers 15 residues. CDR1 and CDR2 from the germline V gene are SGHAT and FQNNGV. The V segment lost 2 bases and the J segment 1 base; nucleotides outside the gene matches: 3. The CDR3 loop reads CASSLYGTGNTEAFF. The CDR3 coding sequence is TGTGCCAGCAGCTTATACGGGACAGGGAACACTGAAGCTTTCTTT. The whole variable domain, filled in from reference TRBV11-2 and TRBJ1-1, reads EAGVAQSPRYKIIEKRQSVAFWCNPISGHATLYWYQQILGQGPKLLIQFQNNGVVDDSQLPKDRFSAERLKGVDSTLKIQPAKLEDSAVYLCASSLYGTGNTEAFFGQGTRLTVV.

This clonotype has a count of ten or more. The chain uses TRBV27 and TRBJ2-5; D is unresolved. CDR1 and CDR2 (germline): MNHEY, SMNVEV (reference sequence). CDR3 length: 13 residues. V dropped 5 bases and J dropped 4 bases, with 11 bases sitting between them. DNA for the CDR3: TGTGCCAGCAGTAGGATACGAAGAGAGACCCAGTACTTC. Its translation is CASSRIRRETQYF.

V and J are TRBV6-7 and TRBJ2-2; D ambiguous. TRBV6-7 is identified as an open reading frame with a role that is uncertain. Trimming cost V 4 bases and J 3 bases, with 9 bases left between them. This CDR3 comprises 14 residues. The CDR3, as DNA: TGTGCCAGCAGTTCAAGGAGCGACACCGGGGAGCTGTTTTTT. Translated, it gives CASSSRSDTGELFF.

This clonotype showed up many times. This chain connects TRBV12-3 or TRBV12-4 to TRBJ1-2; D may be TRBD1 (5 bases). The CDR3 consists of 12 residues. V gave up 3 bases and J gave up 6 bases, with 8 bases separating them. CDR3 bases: TGTGCCAGCAGTTTCAGCAGGGATGGCTACACCTTC. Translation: CASSFSRDGYTF.

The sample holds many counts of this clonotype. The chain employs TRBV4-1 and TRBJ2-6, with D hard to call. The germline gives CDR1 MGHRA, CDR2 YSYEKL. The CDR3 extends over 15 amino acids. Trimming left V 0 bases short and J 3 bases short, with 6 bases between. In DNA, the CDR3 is TGCGCCAGCAGCCAAGAACGGTATGGGGCCAACGTCCTGACTTTC. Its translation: CASSQERYGANVLTF.